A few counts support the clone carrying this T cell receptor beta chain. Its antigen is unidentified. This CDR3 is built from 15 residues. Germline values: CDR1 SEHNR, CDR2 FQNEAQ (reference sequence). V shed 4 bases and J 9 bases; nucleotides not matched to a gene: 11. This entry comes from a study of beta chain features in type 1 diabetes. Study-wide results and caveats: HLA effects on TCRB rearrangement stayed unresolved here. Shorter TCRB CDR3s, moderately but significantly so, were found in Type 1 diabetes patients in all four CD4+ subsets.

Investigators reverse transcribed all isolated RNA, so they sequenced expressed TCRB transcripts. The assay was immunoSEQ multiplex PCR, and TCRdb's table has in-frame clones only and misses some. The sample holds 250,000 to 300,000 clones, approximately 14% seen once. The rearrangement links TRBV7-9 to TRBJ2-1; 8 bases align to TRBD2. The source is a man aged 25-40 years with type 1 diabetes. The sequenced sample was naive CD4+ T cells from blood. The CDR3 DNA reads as TGTGCCAGCAGCTCAGCGGGAGCCCTCGGTACTGAGCAGTTCTTC. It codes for CASSSAGALGTEQFF.